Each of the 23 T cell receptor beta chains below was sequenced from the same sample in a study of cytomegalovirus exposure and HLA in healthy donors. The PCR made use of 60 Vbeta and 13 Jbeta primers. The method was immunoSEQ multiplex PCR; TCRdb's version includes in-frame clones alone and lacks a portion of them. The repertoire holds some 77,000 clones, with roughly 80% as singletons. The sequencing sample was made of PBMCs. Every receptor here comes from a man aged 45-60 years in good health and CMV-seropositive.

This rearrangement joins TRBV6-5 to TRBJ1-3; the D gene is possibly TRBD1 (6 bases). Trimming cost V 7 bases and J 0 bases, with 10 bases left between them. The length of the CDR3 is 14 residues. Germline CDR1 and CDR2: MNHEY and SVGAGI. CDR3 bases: TGTGCCAGCAAGGACAGATACTCTGGAAACACCATATATTTT. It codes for CASKDRYSGNTIYF.

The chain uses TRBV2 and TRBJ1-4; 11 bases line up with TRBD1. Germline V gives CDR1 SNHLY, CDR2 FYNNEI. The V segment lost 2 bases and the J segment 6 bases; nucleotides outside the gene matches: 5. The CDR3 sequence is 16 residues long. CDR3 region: CASSEWTGGADEKLFF. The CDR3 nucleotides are TGTGCCAGCAGTGAATGGACAGGGGGCGCAGATGAAAAACTGTTTTTT.

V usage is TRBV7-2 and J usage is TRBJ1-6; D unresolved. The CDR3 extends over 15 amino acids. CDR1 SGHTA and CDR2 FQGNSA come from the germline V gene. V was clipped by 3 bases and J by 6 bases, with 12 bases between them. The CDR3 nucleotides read TGTGCCAGCAGCTTCTCCAAGACACCTAATTCACCCCTCCACTTT. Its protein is CASSFSKTPNSPLHF.

The CDR3 DNA is TGTGCCAGCAGTTTGAAACCCCGCGGCGTCGCTGAAGCTTTCTTT. Encoded protein: CASSLKPRGVAEAFF. The V call is TRBV6-5, the J call TRBJ1-1; D remains ambiguous. Trimming shortened V by 4 bases and J by 6 bases, and 18 bases separated the two germline ends. Germline-derived CDR1 and CDR2 are MNHEY and SVGAGI. This CDR3 has 15 residues.

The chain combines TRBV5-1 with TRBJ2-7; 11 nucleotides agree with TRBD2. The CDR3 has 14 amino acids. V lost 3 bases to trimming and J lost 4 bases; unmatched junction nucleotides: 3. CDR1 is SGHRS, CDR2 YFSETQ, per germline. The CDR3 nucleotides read TGCGCCAGCAGCTACGGGACTAGCGGATACGAGCAGTACTTC. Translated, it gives CASSYGTSGYEQYF.

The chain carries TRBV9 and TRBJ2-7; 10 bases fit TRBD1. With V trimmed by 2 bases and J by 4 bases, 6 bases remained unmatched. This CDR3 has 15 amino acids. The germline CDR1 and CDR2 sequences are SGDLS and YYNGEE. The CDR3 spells CASSVYPGQGYEQYF. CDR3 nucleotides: TGTGCCAGCAGCGTCTACCCGGGACAGGGGTACGAGCAGTACTTC.

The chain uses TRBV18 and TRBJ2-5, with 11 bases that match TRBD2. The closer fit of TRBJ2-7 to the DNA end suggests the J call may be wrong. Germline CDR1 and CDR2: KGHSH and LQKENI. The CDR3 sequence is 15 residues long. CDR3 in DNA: TGTGCCAGCTCACCTACTAGCGGGAGTACGGACGAGCAGTACTTC. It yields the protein CASSPTSGSTDEQYF.

CDR3 bases: TGCGCCAGCAGCCTCGGGGCGGGACTAGCGACAGATACGCAGTATTTT. Translating it yields CASSLGAGLATDTQYF. This chain joins TRBV4-1 and TRBJ2-3; 10 nucleotides agree with TRBD2. J was trimmed by 3 bases and V by 4 bases; bases with no gene match: 7. The CDR3 runs to 16 residues. Germline CDR1 reads MGHRA; CDR2 reads YSYEKL.

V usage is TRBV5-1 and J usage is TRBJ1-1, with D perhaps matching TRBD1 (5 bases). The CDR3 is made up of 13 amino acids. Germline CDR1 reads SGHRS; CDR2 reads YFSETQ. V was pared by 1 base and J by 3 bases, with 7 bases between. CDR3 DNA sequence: TGCGCCAGCAGCTTGATAGGGGACACTGAAGCTTTCTTT. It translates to CASSLIGDTEAFF.

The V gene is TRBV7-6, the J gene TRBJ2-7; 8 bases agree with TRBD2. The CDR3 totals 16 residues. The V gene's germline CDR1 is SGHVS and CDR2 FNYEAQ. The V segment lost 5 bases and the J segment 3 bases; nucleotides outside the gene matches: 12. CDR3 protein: CASSAGSGLGGYEQYF. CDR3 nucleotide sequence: TGTGCCAGCAGCGCCGGCTCGGGACTAGGGGGCTACGAGCAGTACTTC.

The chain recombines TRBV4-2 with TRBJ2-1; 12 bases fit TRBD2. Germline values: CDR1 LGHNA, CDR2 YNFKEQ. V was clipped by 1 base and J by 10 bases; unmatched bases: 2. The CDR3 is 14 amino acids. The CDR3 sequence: CASSQGLAGDEQFF. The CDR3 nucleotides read TGTGCCAGCAGCCAAGGACTAGCGGGAGACGAGCAGTTCTTC.

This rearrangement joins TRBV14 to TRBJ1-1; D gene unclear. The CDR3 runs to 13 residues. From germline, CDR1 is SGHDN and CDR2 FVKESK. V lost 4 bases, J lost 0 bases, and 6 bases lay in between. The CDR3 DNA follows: TGTGCCAGCAGCCTGAGCATGAACACTGAAGCTTTCTTT. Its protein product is CASSLSMNTEAFF.

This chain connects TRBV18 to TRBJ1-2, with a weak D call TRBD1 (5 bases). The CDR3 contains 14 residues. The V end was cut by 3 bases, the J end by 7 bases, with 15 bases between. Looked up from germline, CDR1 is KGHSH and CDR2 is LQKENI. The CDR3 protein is CASSPGTDKSGYTF. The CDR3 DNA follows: TGTGCCAGCTCACCCGGAACGGACAAATCTGGCTACACCTTC.

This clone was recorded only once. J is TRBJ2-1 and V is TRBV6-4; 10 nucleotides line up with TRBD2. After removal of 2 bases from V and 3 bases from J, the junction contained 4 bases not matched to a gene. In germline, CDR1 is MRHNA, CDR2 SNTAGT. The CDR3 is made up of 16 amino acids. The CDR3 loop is CASSDIAGGSYNEQFF. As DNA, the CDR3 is TGTGCCAGCAGTGACATAGCGGGGGGCAGCTACAATGAGCAGTTCTTC.

The CDR3 reads CASRPGLAGTREQFF. In nucleotides, the CDR3 is TGTGCCAGCAGGCCCGGACTAGCGGGGACCAGGGAGCAGTTCTTC. The chain carries TRBV7-2 and TRBJ2-1, with 12 bases that match TRBD2. V lost 6 bases, J lost 10 bases, and 10 bases stayed unmatched. The CDR3 consists of 15 residues. Germline assignment: CDR1 SGHTA and CDR2 FQGNSA.

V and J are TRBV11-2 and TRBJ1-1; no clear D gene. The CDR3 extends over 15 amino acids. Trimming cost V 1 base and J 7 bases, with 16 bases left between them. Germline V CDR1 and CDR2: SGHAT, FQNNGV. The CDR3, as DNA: TGTGCCAGCAGCTTAGTGTGGGGAGAAGGGAATGAAGCTTTCTTT. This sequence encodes CASSLVWGEGNEAFF.

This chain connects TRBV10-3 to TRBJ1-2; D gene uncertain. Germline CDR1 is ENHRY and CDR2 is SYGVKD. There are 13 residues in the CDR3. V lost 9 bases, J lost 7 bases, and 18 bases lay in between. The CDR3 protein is CAMVQQPGSGYTF. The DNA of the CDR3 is TGTGCCATGGTTCAACAGCCGGGGAGTGGCTACACCTTC.

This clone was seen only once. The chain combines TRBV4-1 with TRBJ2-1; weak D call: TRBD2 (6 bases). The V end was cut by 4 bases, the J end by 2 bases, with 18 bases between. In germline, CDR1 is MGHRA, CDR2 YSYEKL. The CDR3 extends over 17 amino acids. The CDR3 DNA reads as TGCGCCAGCAGCCTTGGACCAGGGACTTCAACCTACAATGAGCAGTTCTTC. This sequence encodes CASSLGPGTSTYNEQFF.

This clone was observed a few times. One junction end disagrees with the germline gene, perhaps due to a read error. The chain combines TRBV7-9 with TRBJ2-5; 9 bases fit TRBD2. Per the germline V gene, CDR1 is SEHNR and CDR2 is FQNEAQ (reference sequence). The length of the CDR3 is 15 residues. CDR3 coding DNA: TGTTCCAGCAGCCTTCGACTAGCGGAGAAAGAGACCCAGTACTTC. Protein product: CSSSLRLAEKETQYF.

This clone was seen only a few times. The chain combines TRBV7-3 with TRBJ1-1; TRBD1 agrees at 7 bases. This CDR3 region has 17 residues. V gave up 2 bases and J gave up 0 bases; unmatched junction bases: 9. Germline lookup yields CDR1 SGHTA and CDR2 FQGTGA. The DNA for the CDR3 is TGTGCCAGCAGCTTATTTCCCACCGGGACAGTGAACACTGAAGCTTTCTTT. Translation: CASSLFPTGTVNTEAFF.

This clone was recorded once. As DNA, the CDR3 is TGTGCCAGCAGCTTAGACGGGACAGGGGGCGGCACAGATACGCAGTATTTT. This gives the protein CASSLDGTGGGTDTQYF. This chain uses TRBV7-2 with TRBJ2-3; 12 bases are a match to TRBD1. The length of the CDR3 is 17 residues. Germline V gene lookup returns CDR1 SGHTA and CDR2 FQGNSA. V lost 1 base, J lost 1 base, and 3 bases stayed unmatched.

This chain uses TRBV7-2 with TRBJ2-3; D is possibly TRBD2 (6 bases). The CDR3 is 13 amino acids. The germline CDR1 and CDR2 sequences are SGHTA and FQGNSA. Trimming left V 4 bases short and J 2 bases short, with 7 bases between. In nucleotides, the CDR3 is TGTGCCAGCAGCTGGGACTCCACAGATACGCAGTATTTT. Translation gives CASSWDSTDTQYF.

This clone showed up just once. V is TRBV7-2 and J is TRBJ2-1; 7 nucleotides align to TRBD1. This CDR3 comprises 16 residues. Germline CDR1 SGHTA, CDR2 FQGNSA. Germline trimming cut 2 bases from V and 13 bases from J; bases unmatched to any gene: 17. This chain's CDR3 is CASSLLSFGDRVSQFF. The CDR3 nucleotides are TGTGCCAGCAGCTTACTATCTTTCGGAGACAGGGTTTCTCAGTTCTTC.